This is a list of T cell receptor beta chains from one sample in a study of T cells in Graves' hyperthyroidism and ophthalmopathy. TCRdb called the multiplex PCR reads again in MiXCR, with one record for every CDR3 protein. In the table there are about 360,000 distinct CDR3 sequences, about 18% of which are singletons. The sequenced sample was blood. All receptors come from a young woman with Graves' hyperthyroidism. Each CDR3 is given with its conserved first and last residue. A D gene is named only where the DNA matches it firmly. A clone size is listed for some rows: how often the clone was seen (once, few, many), or a class if it is expanded.

>TRBJ1-5|-|TRBV2|many
TGTGCCAGCAGGGACAGCGGGTCGGCCCATCAGCCCCAGCATTTT
CASRDSGSAHQPQHF
>TRBJ1-5|-|TRBV20-1|many
TGCAGTGCTTGGCCGGTCAGCAGAAATCAGCCCCAGCATTTT
CSAWPVSRNQPQHF
>TRBJ2-7|-|TRBV28|many
TGTGCCAGCAGTTTGGCAGACTACGAGCAGTACTTC
CASSLADYEQYF
>TRBJ2-5|TRBD1|TRBV6-1|many
TGTGCCAGCAGCCGACAGGGGAGTATCCAAGAGACCCAGTACTTC
CASSRQGSIQETQYF
>TRBJ2-7|-|TRBV28|many
TGTGCCAGCAGAAAGGGGGGGGGGCGCTCCTACGAGCAGTACTTC
CASRKGGGRSYEQYF
>TRBJ2-5|-|TRBV14|many
TGTGCCAGCAGCCAAGATTTTGTGACTCGCCAAGAGACCCAGTACTTC
CASSQDFVTRQETQYF
>TRBJ2-7|-|TRBV7-2|many
TGTGCCAGCACCCCAAGCGGGCGAGCCCCCTCCTACGAGCAGTACTTC
CASTPSGRAPSYEQYF
>TRBJ2-2|-|TRBV6-4|many
TGTGCCAGCAGTGTGGGGGACGACACCGGGGAGCTGTTTTTT
CASSVGDDTGELFF
>TRBJ2-4|TRBD1|TRBV20-1|-
TGCAGTGTCGAGAGACAGGGTGAGGGCATTAAGTACTTC
CSVERQGEGIKYF
>TRBJ1-2|-|TRBV7-9|many
TGTGCCAGCAGCTTAGCAGCGGGCCCCTATGGCTACACCTTC
CASSLAAGPYGYTF
>TRBJ2-5|-|TRBV6-1|many
TGTGCCAGCAGCCGAAGAGAGACCCAGTACTTC
CASSRRETQYF
>TRBJ2-5|TRBD2|TRBV28|-
TGTGCCACCTCTAGCGGGGGCCAAGAGACCCAGTACTTC
CATSSGGQETQYF
>TRBJ2-2|TRBD1|TRBV27|many
TGTGCCAGCAGTTTTTCTGGGGGGGACAGGGGGCCCGGGGAGCTGTTTTTT
CASSFSGGDRGPGELFF
>TRBJ2-7|-|TRBV4-2|many
TGTGCCAGCAGCCAAGAGGTCGGCTACGAGCAGTACTTC
CASSQEVGYEQYF
>TRBJ2-7|-|TRBV12-3/TRBV12-4|-
TGTGCCAGCAGTTCCTTACAGGGTTACACCTACGAGCAGTACTTC
CASSSLQGYTYEQYF
>TRBJ2-5|-|TRBV3-1|many
TGTGCCAGCAGCCAAGTTGACCAAGAGACCCAGTACTTC
CASSQVDQETQYF
>TRBJ2-3|-|TRBV4-1|-
TGCGCCAGCAGCTCGGGTAGGGGGGGCGGAACAGATACGCAGTATTTT
CASSSGRGGGTDTQYF
>TRBJ2-7|-|TRBV27|many
TGTGCCAGCAGACTAGCCCGGGACGGATACTCCTACGAGCAGTACTTC
CASRLARDGYSYEQYF
>TRBJ2-7|TRBD2|TRBV5-5|-
TGTGCCAGCAGCTTAGAGGGCGGGGGGGCCTACGAGCAGTACTTC
CASSLEGGGAYEQYF
>TRBJ1-1|TRBD1|TRBV3-1|many
TGTGCCAGCAGCCCGGAGACAGGGGCTTGGACTGAAGCTTTCTTT
CASSPETGAWTEAFF
>TRBJ1-5|-|TRBV30|many
TGTGCCTGGGGGGGGGAGGGAAGAAGTCAGCCCCAGCATTTT
CAWGGEGRSQPQHF
>TRBJ1-1|-|TRBV12-3/TRBV12-4|many
TGTGCCAGCATTGAAGCGACAGGTTTTAACACTGAAGCTTTCTTT
CASIEATGFNTEAFF
>TRBJ1-3|-|TRBV9|-
TGTTCCAGCAGCGCCCCCACAGGAACCCGTGTCTCTGGAAACACCATATATTTT
CSSSAPTGTRVSGNTIYF
>TRBJ2-7|TRBD1|TRBV4-1|many
TGCGCCAGCAGTGAGACAGGGGGAACTGGCGAGCAGTACTTC
CASSETGGTGEQYF
>TRBJ1-1|-|TRBV2|many
TGTGCCAGCAGTGACGGCGGCTACACTGAAGCTTTCTTT
CASSDGGYTEAFF
>TRBJ1-5|-|TRBV30|many
TGTGCCTGGAGTGTACGGAATAATCAGCCCCAGCATTTT
CAWSVRNNQPQHF
>TRBJ1-2|-|TRBV6-5|-
TGTGCCAGCAGTAACAGACGGGAATATGGCTACACCTTC
CASSNRREYGYTF
>TRBJ1-2|-|TRBV24-1|many
TGTGCCACCTCGAAGGGGGGGGACCGTGGCTACACCTTC
CATSKGGDRGYTF
>TRBJ2-5|-|TRBV20-1|many
TGCAGTGCTAGAGATACAGGGAGAGAGACCCAGTACTTC
CSARDTGRETQYF
>TRBJ2-5|TRBD2|TRBV25-1|many
TGTGCCAGCAGTGATCCTAGCGGGGGGGACCAAGAGACCCAGTACTTC
CASSDPSGGDQETQYF
>TRBJ2-5|TRBD2|TRBV6-1|-
TGTGCCAGCAGTGAAACTAGCGGGGGCGGCGAGACCCAGTACTTC
CASSETSGGGETQYF
>TRBJ1-3|TRBD1|TRBV2|many
TGTGCCAGCAGGGATAGGACAGGGGGATCCGGAAACACCATATATTTT
CASRDRTGGSGNTIYF
>TRBJ1-5|-|TRBV7-9|many
TGTGCCAGCAGCTTGGGCCCCGGAAATCAGCCCCAGCATTTT
CASSLGPGNQPQHF
>TRBJ1-5|TRBD1|TRBV6-5|many
TGTGCCAGCAGTTACAGACAGGGCGGTCAGTCGCCCCAGCATTTT
CASSYRQGGQSPQHF
>TRBJ2-5|TRBD1|TRBV20-1|-
TGCAGTGCTAGCGACAGGGAAGTGGTCCAAGAGACCCAGTACTTC
CSASDREVVQETQYF
>TRBJ2-2|-|TRBV30|many
TGTGCCTGGAGTGTACAGGCCTACAGGGAGCTGTTTTTT
CAWSVQAYRELFF
>TRBJ2-7|TRBD1|TRBV3-1|-
TGTGCCAGCAGCCGTTGGACAGGGTTTGATAGTAGGTACGAGCAGTGCTTC
CASSRWTGFDSRYEQCF
>TRBJ1-6|-|TRBV27|few
TGTGCCAGCAGTTTAGGATGGGGTTGGGATAATTCACCCCTCCACTTT
CASSLGWGWDNSPLHF
>TRBJ2-7|-|TRBV7-9|many
TGTGCCAGCTACTCCGACCGAGGGAACTCCTACGAGCAGTACTTC
CASYSDRGNSYEQYF
>TRBJ2-5|-|TRBV18|few
TGTGCCAGCTCACCACCGGCGAAAGGGGGTTACCAAGAGACCCAGTACTTC
CASSPPAKGGYQETQYF
>TRBJ2-2|TRBD2|TRBV15|-
TGTGCCACCCGGGGCGGGAGGTACACCGGGGAGCTGTTTTTT
CATRGGRYTGELFF
>TRBJ1-2|-|TRBV29-1|many
TGCAGCGTTGTTGACGACATCCAAACTGGCTACACCTTC
CSVVDDIQTGYTF
>TRBJ1-5|TRBD1|TRBV4-1|few
TGCGCCAGCAGACAAGAGCTTGGGACAGGGAGGGGTCAGCCCCAGCATTTT
CASRQELGTGRGQPQHF
>TRBJ1-1|-|TRBV2|few
TGTGCCACCATCTATTATGGGAACACTGAAGCTTTCTTT
CATIYYGNTEAFF
>TRBJ1-5|-|TRBV19|-
TGTGCCAGTAGTGTCGACAGCCACAATCAGCCCCAGCATTTT
CASSVDSHNQPQHF
>TRBJ1-2|-|TRBV6-1|many
TGTGCCAGCAGAACGGGGGGCTACTATGGCTACACCTTC
CASRTGGYYGYTF